The sequence of this T cell receptor beta chain was determined in a study of long-term antiretroviral therapy in people with HIV. Study-wide findings and caveats: Versus controls, repertoires in people with HIV had narrower CDR3 length ranges.

The authors ran the immunoSEQ assay, v3.0, at survey level. TCRdb's table, derived via immunoSEQ multiplex PCR, lists solely in-frame clones and lacks some. The profile shows nearly 30,000 clones, about nine tenths of them singletons. Per donor, a minimum of one pre-ART and a minimum of two post-ART PBMC samples were available. The CDR3 loop spans 14 amino acids. The germline V and J ends were trimmed by 0 bases and 15 bases, with 19 bases remaining between them. Germline CDR1 SGHRS, CDR2 YFSETQ. As regards this clone: Its antigen is not identified.

The V gene is TRBV5-1, the J gene TRBJ2-1, with D possibly being TRBD2 (6 bases). The clonotype comes from a man aged 45-65 years with HIV. The sample here was unsorted PBMCs, taken 3.2 years before starting antiretroviral therapy. CDR3 in DNA: TGCGCCAGCAGCTTGGAAAGTGACGGGACTTTACGGTTCTTC. Translated: CASSLESDGTLRFF.